The 12 T cell receptor beta chains below were found in one sample sequenced in a study of blood T cell repertoires in COVID-19 (dated by TCRdb to the early 2020s). Receptors were amplified or captured by the immunoSEQ multiplex PCR assay. What TCRdb holds here is the immuneACCESS table cut down to in-frame rearrangements. Part of the clones is not present; checked against another copy, under half of the missing clones reflect an unresolved V gene, and the others are unexplained. For this sample there are about 19,000 clones; roughly 90% appear just once. The ten largest clonotypes hold roughly 10% of the sample. Sequencing was done on a sample of peripheral blood. The receptors were sampled from a human donor in a cohort sampled during active COVID-19.

V is TRBV18 and J is TRBJ1-2, with a possible D match to TRBD1 (6 bases). The length of the CDR3 is 16 residues. V shed 3 bases and J shed 2 bases, with 16 bases lying between them. The germline CDR1 and CDR2 sequences are KGHSH and LQKENI. CDR3 in amino acids: CASSPGPRGTNYGYTF. For the CDR3, the DNA is TGTGCCAGCTCACCGGGGCCCAGGGGTACGAACTATGGCTACACCTTC.

This clone was counted only a few times. The V call is TRBV19, the J call TRBJ1-5, with 8 nucleotides matching TRBD1. Germline V CDR1 and CDR2: LNHDA, SQIVND (reference sequence). J gave up 2 bases and V 5 bases, and 5 bases lay outside the gene matches. The CDR3 has 15 amino acids. The CDR3 sequence: CASSVGQGGNQPQHF. The DNA for the CDR3 is TGTGCCAGTAGTGTCGGACAGGGAGGCAATCAGCCCCAGCATTTT.

This clone has only one observation. The chain joins TRBV6-5 to TRBJ1-5; no clear D. The length of the CDR3 is 14 residues. Germline lookup yields CDR1 MNHEY and CDR2 SVGAGI. Trimming took off 8 bases at V and 0 bases at J, with 11 bases between the two ends. CDR3 in amino acids: CASANIHSNQPQHF. CDR3 coding DNA: TGTGCCAGCGCAAACATCCATAGCAATCAGCCCCAGCATTTT.

The chain combines TRBV5-5 with TRBJ2-5; 8 bases map to TRBD2. The V gene's germline CDR1 is SGHKS and CDR2 YYEKEE (reference sequence). There are 15 residues in the CDR3. Trimming at V came to 4 bases and at J to 3 bases, leaving 8 bases not matched to a gene. CDR3 region: CASSVTGTREETQYF. CDR3 coding DNA: TGTGCCAGCAGCGTGACCGGGACTAGGGAAGAGACCCAGTACTTC.

The J gene is TRBJ2-7, the V gene TRBV24-1; 7 nucleotides align to TRBD1. Trimming at V came to 7 bases and at J to 2 bases, leaving 4 bases not matched to a gene. CDR1 and CDR2 from the germline V gene are KGHDR and SFDVKD. CDR3 size: 13 residues. The CDR3 here is CATRRGQTYEQYF. The DNA of the CDR3 is TGTGCCACCAGGAGGGGACAGACCTACGAGCAGTACTTC.

The chain has TRBV6-5 and TRBJ1-2, with D hard to call. There are 15 residues in the CDR3. CDR1 MNHEY and CDR2 SVGAGI come from the germline V gene. The V and J ends lost 2 bases and 5 bases respectively, with 15 bases between them. CDR3 sequence reads: CASSYGTHSSYGYTF. The CDR3 DNA follows: TGTGCCAGCAGTTACGGTACCCACAGCAGTTATGGCTACACCTTC.

The genes are TRBV4-1 and TRBJ2-1; 10 bases agree with TRBD1. In germline, CDR1 is MGHRA, CDR2 YSYEKL. Unmatched junction bases numbered 7, after V lost 1 base and J lost 7 bases. This CDR3 is built from 16 residues. The CDR3: CASSQVKDRGMNEQFF. In DNA, the CDR3 is TGCGCCAGCAGCCAAGTTAAGGACAGGGGGATGAATGAGCAGTTCTTC.

The genes are TRBV6-5 and TRBJ1-3, with D maybe TRBD1 (5 bases). This CDR3 comprises 14 residues. Trimming pared 2 bases from V and 2 bases from J, leaving 7 bases between. The germline V gene has CDR1 MNHEY and CDR2 SVGAGI. CDR3: CASSYRGPGNTIYF. For the CDR3, the DNA is TGTGCCAGCAGTTACAGGGGTCCTGGAAACACCATATATTTT.

The CDR3 sequence: CARTQGYGTGELFF. The CDR3, as DNA: TGTGCCAGAACCCAGGGATATGGGACCGGGGAGCTGTTTTTT. The chain is built from TRBV6-5 and TRBJ2-2; TRBD1 is a possible D gene (5 bases). V was shortened by 9 bases and J by 5 bases, with 16 bases between the two germline ends. Germline V gives CDR1 MNHEY, CDR2 SVGAGI. CDR3 length equals 14 residues.

V and J are TRBV6-6 and TRBJ2-3; 7 bases align to TRBD2. Germline-derived CDR1 and CDR2 are MNHNY and SVGAGI (reference sequence). After removal of 1 base from V and 4 bases from J, the junction contained 5 bases not matched to a gene. The CDR3 contains 15 residues. The chain's CDR3 is CASSYFAGEADTQYF. The CDR3 coding sequence is TGTGCCAGCAGTTACTTTGCGGGGGAGGCAGATACGCAGTATTTT.

J is TRBJ2-7 and V is TRBV10-2, with 10 positions matching TRBD1. Per germline, CDR1 WSHSY and CDR2 SAAADI. This CDR3 is built from 15 residues. V gave up 8 bases and J gave up 5 bases; unmatched junction bases: 12. Written as DNA, the CDR3 is TGCGCCAGCGACACAGACAGGGGGCAAGGAGACGAGCAGTACTTC. It codes for CASDTDRGQGDEQYF.

The chain combines TRBV27 with TRBJ1-6, with 7 nucleotides matching TRBD1. Losses at the gene ends were 6 bases for V and 8 bases for J; bases not matched to a gene: 7. This CDR3 contains 14 residues. Germline loops: CDR1 MNHEY, CDR2 SMNVEV (reference sequence). CDR3 coding DNA: TGTGCCAGCAGGACAGGGTTAGGCCATTCACCCCTCCACTTT. It codes for CASRTGLGHSPLHF.